This T cell receptor beta chain is drawn from a study of blood T cell repertoires in COVID-19. Looking at the study overall: The United States, Italy and Spain were the sources of the acute and convalescent COVID-19 samples. T cells, B-cell-depleted T cells, or PBMCs supplied cDNA or gDNA.

Trimming took off 5 bases at V and 3 bases at J, with 16 bases between the two ends. Germline V gene sequence: CDR1 MRHNA, CDR2 SNTAGT. The CDR3 length is 15 residues. As processed by the authors: Nucleated cell counts were estimated from reference gene primer amplification. TCRdb's copy holds only in-frame clones and misses some; the assay was immunoSEQ multiplex PCR. Clonal size and the V and J genes are those of that table, whereas D and trimming came from the DNA. The table includes approximately 300,000 clones, 86% detected once. This TCR was sampled from a woman aged 50 to 65 with acute or convalescent COVID-19. The chain combines TRBV6-4 with TRBJ1-2, with a possible D match to TRBD1 (5 bases). The sample was peripheral blood. The CDR3 DNA reads TGTGCCAGCAGTCTGCAACCCTCAGGGTACTATGGCTACACCTTC. Its protein product is CASSLQPSGYYGYTF.